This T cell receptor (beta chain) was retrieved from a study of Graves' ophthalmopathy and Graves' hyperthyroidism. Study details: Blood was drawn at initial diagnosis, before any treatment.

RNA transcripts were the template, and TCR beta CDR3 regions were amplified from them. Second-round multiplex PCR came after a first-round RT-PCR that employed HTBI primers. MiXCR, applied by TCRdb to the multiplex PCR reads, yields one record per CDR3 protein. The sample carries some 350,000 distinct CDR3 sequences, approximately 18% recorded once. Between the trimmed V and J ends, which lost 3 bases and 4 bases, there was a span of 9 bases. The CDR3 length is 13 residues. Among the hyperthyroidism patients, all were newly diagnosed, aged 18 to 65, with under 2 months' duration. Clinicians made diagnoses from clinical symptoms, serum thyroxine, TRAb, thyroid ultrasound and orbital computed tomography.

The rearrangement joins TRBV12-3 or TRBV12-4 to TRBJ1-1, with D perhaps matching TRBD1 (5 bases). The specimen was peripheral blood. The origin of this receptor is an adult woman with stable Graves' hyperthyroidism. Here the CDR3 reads CASSFNQGTEAFF. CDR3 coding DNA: TGTGCCAGCAGTTTCAATCAGGGCACTGAAGCTTTCTTT.